The sequence of this T cell receptor beta chain was determined in a study of OX40 agonist ivuxolimab in advanced cancers. Of note for this clone: A junction boundary mismatches the germline segment, possibly from a read error.

Germline CDR1 MNHEY, CDR2 SMNVEV (reference sequence). The CDR3 spans 15 residues. Sequencing used immunoSEQ multiplex PCR; TCRdb keeps in-frame clones, though not all of them. The sample lists about 80,000 clones; 80% to 90% were seen once. The J gene is TRBJ1-1, the V gene TRBV27; the D is unclear. This TCR was sampled from an adult with an advanced solid tumor such as melanoma, head and neck, liver or kidney cancer. The specimen comprised CD4+ or CD8+ T cells sorted from blood, sampled in a trial of the OX40 agonist ivuxolimab. The DNA for the CDR3 is TGTGCCAGCAGTCTATCGGACCCGGGGAACACTGAAGCTTTCTTT. Amino acid sequence: CASSLSDPGNTEAFF.